The sequence of this TCR beta chain was determined in a study of spatial heterogeneity in lung cancer. About the study: Combinations of a unique TCR and a UMI were tallied in raw reads, and on average each appeared more than ten times.

Using its own MiXCR run on the 5' RACE reads, TCRdb lists one record per CDR3 protein. The sample has about 53,000 distinct CDR3 sequences, approximately 7% seen once. Whole-study findings and limits: Blood showed ubiquitous tumor TCRs more often at resection than at routine follow-up.

The time point is: sample taken at primary tumor resection. From tumor, nontumor lung or frozen PBMC, whole RNA was taken unsorted for sequencing. The 60 to 80 donors had untreated early-stage non-small cell lung cancer. This clonotype showed up many times. The antigen is not known. The V end lost 4 bases, the J end lost 6 bases, and 13 bases lay between the germline ends. Germline loops: CDR1 SQVTM, CDR2 ANQGSEA. This CDR3 has 12 residues. This TCR was sampled from a female donor with early-stage non-small cell lung cancer. V is TRBV29-1 and J is TRBJ2-7; D possibly matches TRBD1 or TRBD2 (5 bases each). The sample consisted of PBMCs, taken at surgery. CDR3 nucleotides: TGCAGCGTTGTTCGGGGCTCTGGCGAGCAGTACTTC. It encodes CSVVRGSGEQYF.